The TCR beta chain under discussion was sequenced for a study of blood T cells in healthy people across ages. The CDR3 sequence is 15 residues long. The germline V gene encodes CDR1 MNHEY and CDR2 SVGAGI. The germline V and J ends were trimmed by 5 bases and 0 bases, with 11 bases remaining between them. For the second PCR, which ran for about 7 to 11 cycles, a sample-barcoded 5' primer and a J-beta primer mix were used. The template-switch adaptor, which had 12 random nucleotides, put a tag on each cDNA molecule. Each CDR3 protein gets one entry after TCRdb re-called the 5' RACE reads with MiXCR. Among 750,000 to 950,000 distinct CDR3 sequences listed, 20% to 30% were seen once. This clonotype was counted only a few times. Its antigen remains unidentified. The study recruited healthy Caucasian donors from Russia who were aged about 6 to 90. With each sample, at least 5 micrograms of total RNA were extracted.

Study-level findings and limits: Naive T cell percentage showed a strong correlation with TCR beta diversity.

This sample was shared with a second study, whose subject was T cells of mothers and their children.

The sample consisted of blood. V usage is TRBV6-5 and J usage is TRBJ1-3; unclear D gene. The receptor's source is a boy between 10 and 17 years old in good health. CDR3 sequence (DNA): TGTGCCAGCAGTAAGGGCCAAACCTCTGGAAACACCATATATTTT. Its protein is CASSKGQTSGNTIYF.